These T cell receptor beta chains were read from a single sample in a study of identical twins. TCRdb ran MiXCR on the 5' RACE reads and lists one entry per CDR3 protein. This table has more than 650,000 distinct CDR3 sequences, 5.5% to 7.5% appearing once. The specimen was naive T cells sorted from blood. These receptors originate from a man between 18 and 29 years old in good health. Both conserved end residues are part of each CDR3. D genes are given only for firm matches. Some rows have no size entry. The others give once, few or many, or a class for an expanded clone.

J	length	D	size	V	CDR3	DNA
TRBJ2-3	15	TRBD2	NA	TRBV7-9	CATKSLAGSGDTQYF	TGTGCCACCAAATCCCTAGCGGGATCGGGGGATACGCAGTATTTT
TRBJ2-3	15	TRBD2	few	TRBV27	CASRRGASAADTQYF	TGTGCCAGCAGGCGGGGGGCCTCGGCGGCGGATACGCAGTATTTT
TRBJ2-1	11	NA	NA	TRBV5-5	CASNFGAGQFF	TGTGCCAGCAACTTTGGGGCGGGACAGTTCTTC
TRBJ2-1	16	NA	NA	TRBV19	CASSGPKGGPYNEQFF	TGTGCCAGTAGTGGGCCCAAGGGGGGTCCCTACAATGAGCAGTTCTTC
TRBJ2-7	19	NA	NA	TRBV7-6	CASSLAGLRDRPVYEKQYF	TGTGCCAGCAGCTTAGCGGGGTTGAGGGACCGGCCGGTTTATGAGAAGCAGTACTTC
TRBJ2-2	15	NA	few	TRBV7-2	CASSLGWGGTGELFF	TGTGCCAGCAGCTTAGGGTGGGGAGGCACCGGGGAGCTGTTTTTT
TRBJ2-5	16	NA	NA	TRBV18	CASSPRTALKQETQYF	TGTGCCAGCTCACCCAGGACCGCGTTAAAGCAAGAGACCCAGTACTTC
TRBJ1-6	17	NA	NA	TRBV6-5	CASSYSSPLAINSPLHF	TGTGCCAGCAGTTACTCGTCCCCCCTCGCCATTAATTCACCCCTCCACTTT
TRBJ2-5	12	NA	NA	TRBV7-9	CASRLRLETQYF	TGTGCCAGCCGCCTCCGTTTGGAGACCCAGTACTTC
TRBJ2-1	17	NA	NA	TRBV7-2	CASSSYSLKVAYNEQFF	TGTGCCAGCAGCTCCTACTCCCTAAAGGTCGCCTACAATGAGCAGTTCTTC
TRBJ2-1	14	TRBD2	many	TRBV29-1	CSVRGLVVYNEQFF	TGCAGCGTACGAGGACTAGTTGTCTACAATGAGCAGTTCTTC
TRBJ2-1	16	NA	NA	TRBV3-1	CASSQDSGYSYNEQFF	TGTGCCAGCAGCCAAGATTCAGGGTATTCTTACAATGAGCAGTTCTTC
TRBJ2-3	11	NA	few	TRBV20-1	CSAAGTHTQYF	TGCAGTGCGGCCGGGACCCATACGCAGTATTTT
TRBJ2-4	16	TRBD1	few	TRBV4-3	CASSQTGTANKNIQYF	TGCGCCAGCAGCCAAACCGGGACAGCCAACAAAAACATTCAGTACTTC
TRBJ2-4	18	TRBD2	many	TRBV10-3	CAISESGLAGPGKNIQYF	TGTGCCATCAGTGAGTCGGGACTAGCGGGACCAGGCAAAAACATTCAGTACTTC
TRBJ2-4	17	NA	few	TRBV7-8	CASSLSGRALAKNIQYF	TGTGCCAGCAGCTTATCGGGTCGGGCTCTAGCCAAAAACATTCAGTACTTC
TRBJ2-4	17	NA	few	TRBV5-4	CASSSSRLNGAKNIQYF	TGTGCCAGCAGCTCGTCTAGGTTGAACGGAGCCAAAAACATTCAGTACTTC
TRBJ1-1	14	NA	many	TRBV9	CASSVGEVYTEAFF	TGTGCCAGCAGCGTAGGTGAGGTTTACACTGAAGCTTTCTTT
TRBJ2-7	15	TRBD1	many	TRBV24-1	CATSDSRDRGYEQYF	TGTGCCACCAGTGATTCCCGGGACAGGGGCTACGAGCAGTACTTC
TRBJ2-7	16	NA	NA	TRBV4-2	CASSQDSRQGLSEQYF	TGTGCCAGCAGCCAAGATAGCCGACAGGGACTTTCCGAGCAGTACTTC
TRBJ1-1	15	NA	NA	TRBV11-2	CASSLEMGGNTEAFF	TGTGCCAGCAGCTTAGAAATGGGCGGGAACACTGAAGCTTTCTTT
TRBJ2-7	13	NA	NA	TRBV6-2/TRBV6-3	CASSYLGTYEQYF	TGTGCCAGCAGTTACCTTGGAACCTACGAGCAGTACTTC
TRBJ1-2	13	NA	NA	TRBV20-1	CSARRGAEYGYTF	TGCAGTGCTAGGCGAGGGGCAGAGTATGGCTACACCTTC
TRBJ2-6	15	TRBD2	NA	TRBV15	CATSSRGAGANVLTF	TGTGCCACCAGCAGTCGGGGGGCTGGGGCCAACGTCCTGACTTTC
TRBJ2-3	17	TRBD2	NA	TRBV7-2	CASSLAASGASTDTQYF	TGTGCCAGCAGCTTAGCGGCCAGCGGGGCTAGCACAGATACGCAGTATTTT